Presented here are 21 T cell receptor beta chains from one specimen sequenced in a study of blood T cell repertoires in COVID-19. Sequencing used immunoSEQ multiplex PCR; TCRdb keeps in-frame clones, though not all of them. The sample shows around 300,000 clones, over 75% of them seen only once. Sample: PBMCs or T cells enriched from blood (not recorded which). The receptors here all came from a woman aged 25-40 years who had recovered from COVID-19.

The chain couples TRBV9 to TRBJ2-7; D is uncertain. This CDR3 region has 14 residues. The V gene lost 0 bases and the J gene lost 1 base, with 8 bases spanning the gap. Per germline, CDR1 SGDLS and CDR2 YYNGEE. DNA for the CDR3: TGTGCCAGCAGCGTAGCTCCAGAATCCTACGAGCAGTACTTC. Translated, it gives CASSVAPESYEQYF.

The CDR3 region is CASSIERAGGYGYTF. CDR3 sequence (DNA): TGTGCCAGTAGTATAGAGAGAGCGGGCGGCTATGGCTACACCTTC. The J gene is TRBJ1-2, the V gene TRBV19; no clear D. Germline V gene lookup returns CDR1 LNHDA and CDR2 SQIVND (reference sequence). CDR3 length equals 15 residues. Trimming left V 0 bases short and J 4 bases short, with 12 bases between.

The rearrangement uses TRBV11-2 and TRBJ1-6; D uncertain. The germline V gene encodes CDR1 SGHAT and CDR2 FQNNGV. This CDR3 is built from 18 residues. V shed 0 bases and J shed 3 bases, with 15 bases lying between them. The CDR3 protein is CASSLDSTAEIYNSPLHF. The CDR3 DNA reads TGTGCCAGCAGCTTAGATAGTACAGCAGAGATCTATAATTCACCCCTCCACTTT.

This chain joins TRBV2 and TRBJ2-2, with 7 bases matching TRBD2. Germline values: CDR1 SNHLY, CDR2 FYNNEI. This CDR3 has 15 amino acids. With V trimmed by 6 bases and J by 3 bases, 7 bases remained unmatched. In DNA, the CDR3 is TGTGCCAGCAGAAAACTAGCGCAGGACACCGGGGAGCTGTTTTTT. It encodes CASRKLAQDTGELFF.

The chain links TRBV27 to TRBJ2-7; no firm D call. The ends were cut back, 1 base at V and 1 base at J, with 8 bases in the middle. Germline V gene data show CDR1 as MNHEY and CDR2 as SMNVEV (reference sequence). The CDR3 consists of 14 residues. The CDR3 sequence: CASSLWSSSYEQYF. CDR3 DNA sequence: TGTGCCAGCAGTTTATGGAGCAGTTCCTACGAGCAGTACTTC.

The J gene is TRBJ2-5, the V gene TRBV7-8; 10 bases match TRBD2. Germline CDR1 is SGHVS and CDR2 is FQNEAQ. The CDR3 spans 16 residues. V was pared by 5 bases and J by 4 bases, with 10 bases of the junction left unmatched. The CDR3 region is CASSQGLAGVAETQYF. The CDR3 bases are TGTGCCAGCAGCCAGGGCCTAGCGGGAGTAGCAGAGACCCAGTACTTC.

The gene calls are TRBV5-1 and TRBJ2-7, with TRBD2 matching 8 bases. CDR3 length equals 17 residues. Germline trimming cut 2 bases from V and 5 bases from J; bases unmatched to any gene: 15. Germline lookup yields CDR1 SGHRS and CDR2 YFSETQ. This CDR3 is CASSFSHLAGTRNEQYF. The CDR3 DNA reads as TGCGCCAGCAGCTTTAGTCATCTGGCCGGGACTAGGAACGAGCAGTACTTC.

The CDR3 here is CASSLNRVLDTF. The CDR3 bases are TGTGCCAGCAGTTTAAACAGGGTCCTGGACACCTTC. J is TRBJ1-2 and V is TRBV28; D perhaps matches TRBD1 (6 bases). The CDR3 contains 12 residues. Trimming cost V 2 bases and J 12 bases, with 13 bases left between them. CDR1 and CDR2 from the germline V gene are MDHEN and SYDVKM.

The rearrangement uses TRBV6-5 and TRBJ2-7, with TRBD1 matching 7 bases. CDR3 length equals 11 residues. CDR1 and CDR2 from the germline V gene are MNHEY and SVGAGI. Trimming took 9 bases from V and 3 from J; bases not matched to a gene: 2. This chain's CDR3 is CARDRSYEQYF. CDR3 coding DNA: TGTGCCAGGGACAGGAGCTACGAGCAGTACTTC.

This chain joins TRBV27 and TRBJ2-7; TRBD2 matches 7 bases. Germline trimming cut 7 bases from V and 3 bases from J; bases unmatched to any gene: 9. CDR1 is MNHEY and CDR2 is SMNVEV in the germline V gene (reference sequence). The CDR3 is 14 residues long. CDR3 coding DNA: TGTGCCAGCACCCCCGGGGGGAGTATCTACGAGCAGTACTTC. Translated, it gives CASTPGGSIYEQYF.

J is TRBJ2-2 and V is TRBV29-1; unclear D gene. The CDR3 is made up of 13 amino acids. The germline V gene encodes CDR1 SQVTM and CDR2 ANQGSEA. Between the trimmed V and J ends, which lost 4 bases and 2 bases, there was a span of 8 bases. The CDR3 loop reads CSVVQKNTGELFF. CDR3 sequence (DNA): TGCAGCGTTGTCCAGAAAAACACCGGGGAGCTGTTTTTT.

Only one count was recorded for this clone. The chain links TRBV3-1 (or the pseudogene TRBV3-2) to TRBJ2-5, with D possibly TRBD2 on 5 matching bases. CDR1 and CDR2 from the germline V gene are LGHDT and YNNKEL (reference sequence). V lost 1 base to trimming and J lost 5 bases, with 11 bases between them. The CDR3 has 14 residues. CDR3 loop: CASSQVNSEETQYF. The CDR3 DNA is TGTGCCAGCAGCCAAGTGAATAGCGAGGAGACCCAGTACTTC.

The rearrangement links TRBV24-1 to TRBJ2-7; the match to TRBD1 covers 9 bases. CDR1 and CDR2 (germline): KGHDR, SFDVKD. The ends lost 4 bases at V and 3 bases at J; junction bases unmatched: 6. There are 15 residues in the CDR3. The CDR3, as DNA: TGTGCCACCAGTGAGGCACAGGGGGCGGTCTACGAGCAGTACTTC. It translates to CATSEAQGAVYEQYF.

V and J are TRBV3-1 (or the pseudogene TRBV3-2) and TRBJ2-4; D is perhaps TRBD1 (6 bases). This CDR3 contains 13 residues. V was pared by 4 bases and J by 9 bases, with 13 bases between. Germline V gives CDR1 LGHDT, CDR2 YNNKEL (reference sequence). The CDR3 protein is CASSLQGGSIQYF. CDR3 bases: TGTGCCAGCAGCCTTCAAGGGGGAAGCATTCAGTACTTC.

This chain links TRBV28 with TRBJ1-2, with D hard to call. Trimming took off 7 bases at V and 2 bases at J, with 17 bases between the two ends. Germline V gene data show CDR1 as MDHEN and CDR2 as SYDVKM. The CDR3 is 15 residues long. CDR3 residues: CASTRGRNRNYGYTF. DNA of the CDR3: TGTGCCAGCACCCGAGGGCGTAACCGAAACTATGGCTACACCTTC.

CDR3 bases: TGTGCCAGCAGGAGGACAGGGAAGTATGGCTACACCTTC. Amino acids: CASRRTGKYGYTF. The chain links TRBV2 to TRBJ1-2; the match to TRBD1 covers 8 bases. Unmatched junction bases numbered 5, after V lost 6 bases and J lost 5 bases. Germline V gene sequence: CDR1 SNHLY, CDR2 FYNNEI. CDR3 size: 13 residues.

The chain carries TRBV28 and TRBJ2-7; 9 nucleotides agree with TRBD1. The CDR3 runs 14 residues. With 5 bases clipped from V and 4 bases from J, the junction kept 6 bases outside the gene matches. The germline CDR1 and CDR2 sequences are MDHEN and SYDVKM. The CDR3 loop is CASSLDRGQYEQYF. In DNA, the CDR3 is TGTGCCAGCAGTCTGGACAGGGGACAATACGAGCAGTACTTC.

This chain uses TRBV30 with TRBJ2-7, with a tentative D call TRBD1 (6 bases). Trimming removed 0 bases at V and 6 bases at J, with 15 bases between. This CDR3 has 14 residues. From germline, CDR1 is GTSNPN and CDR2 SVGIG (reference sequence). The CDR3 sequence is CAWSVEDRLFEQYF. CDR3 bases: TGTGCCTGGAGTGTAGAGGACAGACTATTCGAGCAGTACTTC.

This chain connects TRBV6-5 to TRBJ1-2; 7 nucleotides match TRBD1. Looked up from germline, CDR1 is MNHEY and CDR2 is SVGAGI. Trimming cost V 6 bases and J 3 bases; bases outside gene matches: 4. This CDR3 contains 13 residues. CDR3 region: CASRLTGDYGYTF. The CDR3 coding sequence is TGTGCCAGCAGGCTTACAGGGGACTATGGCTACACCTTC.

The rearrangement uses TRBV28 and TRBJ1-5, with D unclear. Germline CDR1 reads MDHEN; CDR2 reads SYDVKM. The CDR3 runs to 12 residues. The V gene lost 7 bases and the J gene lost 8 bases, with 12 bases spanning the gap. The CDR3 protein is CASNSLREPQHF. The CDR3 DNA follows: TGTGCCAGCAACAGCCTTAGAGAGCCCCAGCATTTT.

CDR3 sequence reads: CASSARQTRNSPLHF. The DNA of the CDR3 is TGTGCCAGTAGTGCCCGACAGACCCGTAATTCACCCCTCCACTTT. The V gene is TRBV19, the J gene TRBJ1-6; a weak D match, TRBD1 (5 bases). The CDR3 loop spans 15 amino acids. Trimming removed 5 bases at V and 6 bases at J, with 14 bases between. Germline V gives CDR1 LNHDA, CDR2 SQIVND (reference sequence).